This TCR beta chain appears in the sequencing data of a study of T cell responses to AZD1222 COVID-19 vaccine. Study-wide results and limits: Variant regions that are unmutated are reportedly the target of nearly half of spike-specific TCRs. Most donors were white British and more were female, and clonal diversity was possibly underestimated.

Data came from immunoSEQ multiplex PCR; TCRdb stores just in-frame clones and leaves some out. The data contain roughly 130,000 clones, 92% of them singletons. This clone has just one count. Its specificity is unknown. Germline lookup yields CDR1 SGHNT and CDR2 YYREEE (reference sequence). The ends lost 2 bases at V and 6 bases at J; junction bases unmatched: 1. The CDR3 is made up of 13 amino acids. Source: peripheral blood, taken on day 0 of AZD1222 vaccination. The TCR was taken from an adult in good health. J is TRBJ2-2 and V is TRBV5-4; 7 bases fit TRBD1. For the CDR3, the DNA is TGTGCCAGCAGCTTAACAGGGGCCGGGGAGCTGTTTTTT. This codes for CASSLTGAGELFF.